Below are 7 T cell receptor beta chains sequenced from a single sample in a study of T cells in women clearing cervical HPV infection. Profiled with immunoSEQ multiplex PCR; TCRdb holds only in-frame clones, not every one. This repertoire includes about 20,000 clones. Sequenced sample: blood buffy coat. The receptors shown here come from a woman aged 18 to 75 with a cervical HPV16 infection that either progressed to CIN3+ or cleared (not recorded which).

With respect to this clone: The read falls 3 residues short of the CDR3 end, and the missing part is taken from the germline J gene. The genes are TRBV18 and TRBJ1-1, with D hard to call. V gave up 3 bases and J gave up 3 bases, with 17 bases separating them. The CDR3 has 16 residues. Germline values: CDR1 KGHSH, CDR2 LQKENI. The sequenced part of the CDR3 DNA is TGTGCCAGCTCACCGCCCAGCGGATGGGGATACACTGAA. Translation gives CASSPPSGWGYTE. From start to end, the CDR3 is CASSPPSGWGYTEAFF.

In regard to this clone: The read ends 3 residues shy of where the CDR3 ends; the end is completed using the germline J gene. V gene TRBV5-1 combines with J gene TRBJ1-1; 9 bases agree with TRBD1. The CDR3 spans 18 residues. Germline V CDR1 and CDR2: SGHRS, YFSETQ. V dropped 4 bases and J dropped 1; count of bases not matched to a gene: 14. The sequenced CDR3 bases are TGCGCCAGCAGCCCCAACCGGGACAGGGTTTCCGGGAACACTGAA. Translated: CASSPNRDRVSGNTE. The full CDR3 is CASSPNRDRVSGNTEAFF.

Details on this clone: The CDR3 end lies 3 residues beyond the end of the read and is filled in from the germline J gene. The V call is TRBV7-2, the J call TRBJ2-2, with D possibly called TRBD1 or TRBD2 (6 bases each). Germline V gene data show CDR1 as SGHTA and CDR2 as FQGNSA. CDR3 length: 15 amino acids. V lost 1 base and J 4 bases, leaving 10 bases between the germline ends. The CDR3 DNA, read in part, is TGTGCCAGCAGCTTAGGAGGAGGGGGCACCGGGGAG. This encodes CASSLGGGGTGE. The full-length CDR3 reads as CASSLGGGGTGELFF.

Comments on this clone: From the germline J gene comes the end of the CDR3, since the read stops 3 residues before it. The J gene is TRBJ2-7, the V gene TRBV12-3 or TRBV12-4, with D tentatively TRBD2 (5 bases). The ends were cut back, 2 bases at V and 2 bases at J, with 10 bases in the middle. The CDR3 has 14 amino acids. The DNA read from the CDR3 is TGTGCCAGCAGTTTAAGGACTGGAGCCTACGAG. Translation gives CASSLRTGAYE. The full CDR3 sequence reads CASSLRTGAYEQYF.

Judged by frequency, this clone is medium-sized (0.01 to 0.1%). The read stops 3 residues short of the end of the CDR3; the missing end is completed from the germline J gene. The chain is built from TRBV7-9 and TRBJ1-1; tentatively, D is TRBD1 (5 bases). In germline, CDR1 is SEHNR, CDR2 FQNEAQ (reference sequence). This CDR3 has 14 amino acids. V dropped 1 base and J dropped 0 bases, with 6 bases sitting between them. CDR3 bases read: TGTGCCAGCAGCTTAGAGGGGTTGAACACTGAA. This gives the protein CASSLEGLNTE. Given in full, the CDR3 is CASSLEGLNTEAFF.

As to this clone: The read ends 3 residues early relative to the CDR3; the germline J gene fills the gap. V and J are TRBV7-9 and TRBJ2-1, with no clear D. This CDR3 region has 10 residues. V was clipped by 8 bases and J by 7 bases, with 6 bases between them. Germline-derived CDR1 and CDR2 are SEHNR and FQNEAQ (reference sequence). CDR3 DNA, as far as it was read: TGTGCCAGCGGCAGGAATGAG. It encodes CASGRNE. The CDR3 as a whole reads CASGRNEQFF. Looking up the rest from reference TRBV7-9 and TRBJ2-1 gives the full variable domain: DTGVSQNPRHKITKRGQNVTFRCDPISEHNRLYWYRQTLGQGPEFLTYFQNEAQLEKSRLLSDRFSAERPKGSFSTLEIQRTEQGDSAMYLCASGRNEQFFGPGTRLTVL.

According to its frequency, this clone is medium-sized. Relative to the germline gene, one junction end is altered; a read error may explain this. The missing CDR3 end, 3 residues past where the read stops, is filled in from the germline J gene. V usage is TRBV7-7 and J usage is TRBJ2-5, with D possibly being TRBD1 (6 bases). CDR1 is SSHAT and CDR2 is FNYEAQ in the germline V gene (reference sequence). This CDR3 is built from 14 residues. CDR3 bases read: TGTGCTAGCAGCTTAGGGGGACACGGGGAGACC. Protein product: CASSLGGHGET. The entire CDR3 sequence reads CASSLGGHGETQYF. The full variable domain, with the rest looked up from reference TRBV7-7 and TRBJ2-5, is GAGVSQSPRYKVTKRGQDVTLRCDPISSHATLYWYQQALGQGPEFLTYFNYEAQPDKSGLPSDRFSAERPEGSISTLTIQRTEQRDSAMYRCASSLGGHGETQYFGPGTRLLVL.